This T cell receptor beta chain was sequenced for a study of control samples from healthy donors and cancer patients. The CDR3 is 13 amino acids. V was pared by 10 bases and J by 3 bases, with 4 bases of the junction left unmatched. Here immunoSEQ multiplex PCR was the method, and the copy in TCRdb shows in-frame clones only, minus some. The sample lists approximately 28,000 clones, around 91% occurring once. The chain has TRBV6-7 and TRBJ1-5; 9 nucleotides line up with TRBD1. TRBV6-7 belongs to the ORF category, with a function that is uncertain. The clonotype was recovered from a man between 50 and 59 years old with lung cancer. Sequenced material: PBMCs. The CDR3 sequence is CAIRDRVNQPQHF. The DNA for the CDR3 is TGTGCCATACGGGACAGGGTCAATCAGCCCCAGCATTTT.